The clone carrying this TCR beta chain was picked up a small number of times. Its target is not known. V was shortened by 5 bases and J by 8 bases, with 15 bases between the two germline ends. The germline CDR1 and CDR2 sequences are MDHEN and SYDVKM. The CDR3 contains 13 residues. This specimen comes from a study of T cell repertoires in cytomegalovirus infection. Study-wide results and caveats: The ex vivo response showed dominance by HLA-C-restricted CMV-specific TCR beta clonotypes. Cumulative public TCR beta family frequency identified carriers of CMV plus the relevant HLA.

TCRdb re-derived calls from the reads in MiXCR, one entry per CDR3 protein. This repertoire shows approximately 750,000 distinct CDR3 sequences, roughly 36% found once; its top ten account for roughly 2.8%. The TCR was taken from a human donor in good health (CMV status not recorded). Some clones in this sample may be carry-over from other donors' samples. Sequencing was performed on PBMCs. V usage is TRBV28 and J usage is TRBJ1-2, with D unclear. This CDR3 is CASSADGKSGYTF. Written as DNA, the CDR3 is TGTGCCAGCAGTGCCGATGGTAAAAGCGGCTACACCTTC.